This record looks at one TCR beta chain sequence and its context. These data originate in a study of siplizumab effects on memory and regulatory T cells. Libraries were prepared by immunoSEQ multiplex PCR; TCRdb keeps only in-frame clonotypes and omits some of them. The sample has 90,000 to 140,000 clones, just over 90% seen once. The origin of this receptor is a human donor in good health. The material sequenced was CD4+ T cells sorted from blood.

CDR3: CASSSGDLENYGYTF. CDR3 in DNA: TGTGCCAGCAGCTCGGGGGACCTTGAGAACTATGGCTACACCTTC. The chain is built from TRBV7-9 and TRBJ1-2; weak D call: TRBD1 (5 bases). This CDR3 is 15 amino acids long. Trimming removed 4 bases from V and 2 bases from J, with 14 bases in between. Germline CDR1 SEHNR, CDR2 FQNEAQ (reference sequence).